Below, 7 T cell receptor beta chains from the same sample are listed, as sequenced in a study of CD8+ T cells in alopecia areata. Treatment noted: oral pan-JAK inhibitor, 5-10 mg twice daily. Extracted RNA was reverse transcribed, and the resulting cDNA served as sequencing template. Assay: immunoSEQ multiplex PCR; the TCRdb copy retains only in-frame clones and omits some. In the table there are 150,000 to 250,000 clones, 58% of which are singletons. Sequencing used CD4+ T cells sorted from blood, obtained at week 24, from a patient treated with tofacitinib. The receptor set was obtained from a human donor with alopecia areata.

CDR3 nucleotides: TGTGCCAGCAGCCAAGAGGCTACGGGAGCGCTCACAGATACGCAGTATTTT. Translation: CASSQEATGALTDTQYF. The rearrangement links TRBV4-2 to TRBJ2-3, with D possibly matching TRBD2 (6 bases). Germline V gene data show CDR1 as LGHNA and CDR2 as YNFKEQ. V gave up 0 bases and J gave up 2 bases, with 15 bases separating them. The length of the CDR3 is 17 residues.

V gene TRBV2 combines with J gene TRBJ2-4, with TRBD1 matching 7 bases. CDR3 length: 13 residues. V lost 6 bases and J lost 5; bases outside the gene matches: 4. Looked up from germline, CDR1 is SNHLY and CDR2 is FYNNEI. CDR3 sequence reads: CASRRTGENIQYF. The CDR3, as DNA: TGTGCCAGCAGAAGGACAGGTGAAAACATTCAGTACTTC.

Worth noting for this clone: The sample contains more than one DNA sequence encoding this CDR3. This chain links TRBV28 with TRBJ2-7, with D possibly being TRBD1 (8 bases). The CDR3 loop spans 12 amino acids. Germline lookup yields CDR1 MDHEN and CDR2 SYDVKM. V lost 4 bases, J lost 7 bases, and 11 bases lay in between. CDR3 residues: CASSSQGGEQYF. For the CDR3, the DNA is TGTGCCAGCAGTTCACAGGGGGGGGAGCAGTACTTC.

The rearrangement uses TRBV29-1 and TRBJ1-1, with TRBD1 matching over 7 bases. Trimming cost V 7 bases and J 2 bases; bases outside gene matches: 4. CDR3 size: 12 residues. CDR1 and CDR2 from the germline V gene are SQVTM and ANQGSEA. The CDR3 nucleotides are TGCAGCGGGGGGGACAGTAACACTGAAGCTTTCTTT. Protein: CSGGDSNTEAFF.

V gene TRBV7-2 combines with J gene TRBJ2-2; D is ambiguous. CDR3 length: 16 amino acids. Germline values: CDR1 SGHTA, CDR2 FQGNSA. Trimming pared 5 bases from V and 0 bases from J, leaving 13 bases between. The CDR3 DNA sequence: TGTGCCAGCAGCCCGGTTTGGGGTTCGAACACCGGGGAGCTGTTTTTT. Protein: CASSPVWGSNTGELFF.

Only a few counts were recorded for this clone. The V call is TRBV4-3, the J call TRBJ2-2; 7 nucleotides line up with TRBD2. The length of the CDR3 is 15 residues. Germline CDR1 is LGHNA and CDR2 is YSLEER. V gave up 0 bases and J gave up 7 bases; unmatched junction bases: 5. In DNA form, the CDR3 reads TGCGCCAGCAGCCAAGATATGGGAGGGATCGGGGAGCTGTTTTTT. Its translation: CASSQDMGGIGELFF.

The CDR3 sequence is CSVAMGDTEAFF. The CDR3 region has the DNA TGCAGCGTAGCAATGGGAGACACTGAAGCTTTCTTT. V and J are TRBV29-1 and TRBJ1-1; D remains ambiguous. Per the germline V gene, CDR1 is SQVTM and CDR2 is ANQGSEA. Trimming left V 6 bases short and J 3 bases short, with 11 bases between. CDR3 length: 12 residues.